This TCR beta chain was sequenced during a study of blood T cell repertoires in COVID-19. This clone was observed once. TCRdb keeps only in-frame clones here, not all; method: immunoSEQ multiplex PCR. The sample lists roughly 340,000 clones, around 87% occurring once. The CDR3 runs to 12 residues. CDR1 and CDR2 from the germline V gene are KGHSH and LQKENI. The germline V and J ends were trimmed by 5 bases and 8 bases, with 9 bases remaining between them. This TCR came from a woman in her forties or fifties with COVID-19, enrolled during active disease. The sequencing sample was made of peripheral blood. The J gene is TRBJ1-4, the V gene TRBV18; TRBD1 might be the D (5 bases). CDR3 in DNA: TGTGCCAGCTCATCGACAGAGGAAAAACTGTTTTTT. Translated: CASSSTEEKLFF.